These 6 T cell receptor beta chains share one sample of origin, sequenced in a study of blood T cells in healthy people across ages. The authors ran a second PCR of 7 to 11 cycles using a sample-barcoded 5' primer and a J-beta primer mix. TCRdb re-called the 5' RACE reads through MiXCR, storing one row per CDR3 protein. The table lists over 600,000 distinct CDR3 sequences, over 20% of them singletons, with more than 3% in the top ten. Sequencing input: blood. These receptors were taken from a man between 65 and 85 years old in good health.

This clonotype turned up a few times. The CDR3 loop is CATGQGANTGELFF. The CDR3 DNA sequence: TGTGCCACCGGACAGGGAGCGAACACCGGGGAGCTGTTTTTT. J is TRBJ2-2 and V is TRBV15; 8 nucleotides line up with TRBD1. Losses at the gene ends were 8 bases for V and 0 bases for J; bases not matched to a gene: 2. This CDR3 comprises 14 residues. Germline V gene data show CDR1 as LNHNV and CDR2 as YYDKDF (reference sequence). Complete variable domain (other parts from reference TRBV15 and TRBJ2-2): DAMVIQNPRYQVTQFGKPVTLSCSQTLNHNVMYWYQQKSSQAPKLLFHYYDKDFNNEADTPDNFQSRRPNTSFCFLDIRSPGLGDTAMYLCATGQGANTGELFFGEGSRLTVL.

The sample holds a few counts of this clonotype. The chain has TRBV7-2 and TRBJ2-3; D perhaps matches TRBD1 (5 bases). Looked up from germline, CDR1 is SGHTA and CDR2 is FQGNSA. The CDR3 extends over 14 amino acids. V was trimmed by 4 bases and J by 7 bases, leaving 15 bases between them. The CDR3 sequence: CASSSRQSGNTQYF. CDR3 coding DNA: TGTGCCAGCAGCTCAAGGCAGTCAGGGAATACGCAGTATTTT.

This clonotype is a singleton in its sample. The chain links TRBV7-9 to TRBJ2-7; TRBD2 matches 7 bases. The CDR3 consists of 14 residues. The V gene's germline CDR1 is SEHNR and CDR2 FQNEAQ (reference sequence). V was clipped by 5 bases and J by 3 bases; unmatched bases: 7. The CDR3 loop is CASSDNQRGYEQYF. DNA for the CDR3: TGTGCCAGCAGCGATAACCAGCGGGGCTACGAGCAGTACTTC. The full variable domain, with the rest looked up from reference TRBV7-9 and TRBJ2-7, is DTGVSQNPRHKITKRGQNVTFRCDPISEHNRLYWYRQTLGQGPEFLTYFQNEAQLEKSRLLSDRFSAERPKGSFSTLEIQRTEQGDSAMYLCASSDNQRGYEQYFGPGTRLTVT.

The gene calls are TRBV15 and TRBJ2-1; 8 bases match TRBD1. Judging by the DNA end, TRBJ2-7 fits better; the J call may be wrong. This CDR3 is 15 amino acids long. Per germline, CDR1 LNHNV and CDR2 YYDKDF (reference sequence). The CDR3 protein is CATSRVDRGAHEQYF. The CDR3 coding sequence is TGTGCCACCAGCAGAGTAGACAGGGGCGCCCACGAGCAGTACTTC.

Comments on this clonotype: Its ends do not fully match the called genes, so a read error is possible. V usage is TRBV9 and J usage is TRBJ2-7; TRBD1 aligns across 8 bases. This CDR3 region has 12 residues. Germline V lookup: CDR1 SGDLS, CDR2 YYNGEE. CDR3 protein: CASSAGQGSVHF. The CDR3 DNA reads TGTGCCAGCAGCGCCGGACAGGGCTCGGTGCACTTC.

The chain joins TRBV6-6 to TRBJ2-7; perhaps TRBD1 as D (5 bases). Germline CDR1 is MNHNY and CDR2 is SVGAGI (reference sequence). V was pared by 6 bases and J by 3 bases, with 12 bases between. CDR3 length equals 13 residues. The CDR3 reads CASRLTDSYEQYF. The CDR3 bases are TGTGCCAGCAGACTTACTGACAGCTACGAGCAGTACTTC.